This T cell receptor (beta chain) is from a study of T cells in Graves' hyperthyroidism and ophthalmopathy. Study-level points and caveats: A 13 V-J model separated ophthalmopathy from stable hyperthyroidism.

TCR beta CDR3 region amplification was performed from RNA transcripts. RT-PCR in the first round (using the HTBI primer set) targeted the TCR CDR3. TCRdb reprocessed the multiplex PCR reads with MiXCR, giving one entry per CDR3 protein. The sample has about 290,000 distinct CDR3 sequences, roughly 19% seen once. This clonotype was seen ten or more times. Its specificity is unknown. Cells are PBMCs isolated from over 7.5 ml of fresh blood. The sequence derives from a man aged 50 or older with Graves' ophthalmopathy. The specimen sequenced was blood.

The DNA of the CDR3 is TGCAGTGCCGAGGCGGACAGGGGCCCCAATCAGCCCCAGCATTTT. Encoded protein: CSAEADRGPNQPQHF. The J gene is TRBJ1-5, the V gene TRBV20-1; 9 bases map to TRBD1. The CDR3 runs to 15 residues. Losses at the gene ends were 6 bases for V and 3 bases for J; bases not matched to a gene: 9. The germline V gene has CDR1 DFQATT and CDR2 SNEGSKA (reference sequence).